These T cell receptor beta chains were read from a single sample in a study of T-cell memory formation after mild COVID-19. TCRdb analysed the 5' RACE reads with MiXCR anew, one entry per CDR3 protein. The sample yields about 57,000 distinct CDR3 sequences, 9% to 15% seen once. Sequencing input: PBMCs or a T cell subset sorted from them (not recorded which). These receptors all come from a man between 18 and 29 years old who had mild COVID-19 (a few samples of this study predate the infection). Cell type and time point are not known. CDR3s include the opening cysteine and the closing phenylalanine or tryptophan. D genes are given only for firm matches. Clone sizes are given selectively: once, few, many, or a class where the clone is expanded.

-	TRBD2	TRBV5-4	TRBJ2-3	CASSLAVTGEGDTQYF	TGTGCCAGCAGCTTGGCCGTTACGGGGGAGGGAGATACGCAGTATTTT
few	TRBD2	TRBV7-9	TRBJ2-1	CASSNARGGLAGSNTYNEQFF	TGTGCCAGCAGCAACGCCCGGGGGGGACTAGCGGGGTCAAATACCTACAATGAGCAGTTCTTC
-	-	TRBV20-1	TRBJ1-4	CSARGWGSDEKLFF	TGCAGTGCTAGAGGGTGGGGGTCCGATGAAAAACTGTTTTTT
-	-	TRBV7-2	TRBJ1-6	CASSFSPNPLHF	TGTGCCAGCAGCTTCTCGCCCAATCCCCTCCACTTT
few	-	TRBV5-1	TRBJ1-6	CASSGGGKINSPLHF	TGCGCCAGCAGCGGGGGAGGTAAAATTAATTCACCCCTCCACTTT
few	-	TRBV12-3/TRBV12-4	TRBJ2-7	CASSRRGDEQYF	TGTGCCAGCAGTCGAAGGGGGGACGAGCAGTACTTC
many	TRBD2	TRBV20-1	TRBJ2-7	CSASGTSGGLEQYF	TGCAGTGCGTCCGGGACTAGCGGGGGTCTCGAGCAGTACTTC
many	-	TRBV5-1	TRBJ2-3	CASSLGQSSTDTQYF	TGCGCCAGCAGCTTGGGTCAGTCTAGCACAGATACGCAGTATTTT
-	-	TRBV20-1	TRBJ2-1	CSAAGTLYNEQFF	TGCAGTGCCGCAGGGACCCTCTACAATGAGCAGTTCTTC
many	-	TRBV4-3	TRBJ2-5	CASSRLAGSGQTQYF	TGCGCCAGCAGCCGCCTCGCGGGGTCCGGGCAGACCCAGTACTTC
many	-	TRBV27	TRBJ2-5	CASSFDAQETQYF	TGTGCCAGCAGTTTCGATGCTCAAGAGACCCAGTACTTC
many	-	TRBV30	TRBJ2-3	CAWSITGGADTQYF	TGTGCCTGGAGTATCACGGGGGGCGCAGATACGCAGTATTTT
-	TRBD2	TRBV6-5	TRBJ2-5	CASSYRASGGQETQYF	TGTGCCAGCAGTTATCGGGCTAGCGGGGGTCAAGAGACCCAGTACTTC
many	TRBD2	TRBV6-1	TRBJ2-3	CASTIGLAGPTDTQYF	TGTGCCAGCACCATCGGCTTAGCGGGGCCCACAGATACGCAGTATTTT
many	TRBD1	TRBV20-1	TRBJ2-2	CSARSRQGNTGELFF	TGCAGTGCTAGATCGAGACAGGGGAACACCGGGGAGCTGTTTTTT
many	-	TRBV13	TRBJ2-3	CASSLAAGGSTTDTQYF	TGTGCCAGCAGCTTAGCGGCGGGTGGTTCTACCACAGATACGCAGTATTTT
few	-	TRBV3-1	TRBJ2-5	CASSPSGIKETQYF	TGTGCCAGCAGCCCTTCGGGAATCAAAGAGACCCAGTACTTC
many	TRBD1	TRBV29-1	TRBJ2-5	CSVDGQGETQYF	TGCAGCGTTGATGGACAGGGAGAGACCCAGTACTTC
many	TRBD2	TRBV20-1	TRBJ2-7	CSARRSGGSSYEQYF	TGCAGTGCTAGGCGAAGCGGGGGTAGCTCCTACGAGCAGTACTTC
few	-	TRBV14	TRBJ2-5	CASSQAFGGQETQYF	TGTGCCAGCAGCCAAGCATTTGGGGGCCAAGAGACCCAGTACTTC
-	TRBD1	TRBV6-2/TRBV6-3	TRBJ2-3	CASSYGQGFWGSTDTQYF	TGTGCCAGCAGTTACGGACAGGGTTTTTGGGGGTCCACAGATACGCAGTATTTT
-	-	TRBV29-1	TRBJ1-1	CSVEVGAANTEAFF	TGCAGCGTTGAAGTCGGGGCAGCCAACACTGAAGCTTTCTTT
-	TRBD1	TRBV12-3/TRBV12-4	TRBJ1-1	CASSLRTGGNTEAFF	TGTGCCAGCAGTTTGCGTACAGGGGGGAACACTGAAGCTTTCTTT
-	-	TRBV11-3	TRBJ2-1	CASSLDGTGTFNEQFF	TGTGCCAGCAGCTTAGATGGAACAGGGACTTTCAATGAGCAGTTCTTC
few	-	TRBV5-5	TRBJ1-5	CASSFGPVNQPQHF	TGTGCCAGCAGCTTCGGGCCAGTCAATCAGCCCCAGCATTTT
many	-	TRBV4-1	TRBJ1-4	CASSPLGGNEKLFF	TGCGCCAGCAGCCCCCTTGGGGGGAATGAAAAACTGTTTTTT
-	-	TRBV2	TRBJ1-1	CASSVSQNTEAFF	TGTGCCAGCAGTGTATCCCAGAACACTGAAGCTTTCTTT
-	-	TRBV5-1	TRBJ1-1	CASRGGRSTEAFF	TGCGCCTCCCGGGGGGGCCGGAGCACTGAAGCTTTCTTT
-	-	TRBV4-3	TRBJ1-1	CASSQDKAGTDTEAFF	TGCGCCAGCAGCCAAGATAAGGCAGGGACGGACACTGAAGCTTTCTTT
-	-	TRBV20-1	TRBJ1-4	CSASGAHQEGATNEKLFF	TGCAGTGCTAGCGGGGCGCACCAAGAGGGGGCAACTAATGAAAAACTGTTTTTT
-	TRBD1	TRBV12-3/TRBV12-4	TRBJ2-1	CASSLDRTGPYNEQFF	TGTGCCAGCAGTTTAGATAGGACAGGGCCCTACAATGAGCAGTTCTTC
many	-	TRBV12-3/TRBV12-4	TRBJ2-7	CASSGGYSWEQYF	TGTGCCAGCAGCGGAGGGTATTCTTGGGAGCAGTACTTC
few	TRBD1	TRBV20-1	TRBJ1-2	CSAGITGGYGYTF	TGCAGTGCGGGAATCACAGGGGGGTATGGCTACACCTTC
many	TRBD2	TRBV7-2	TRBJ2-3	CASSLSGGNTDTQYF	TGTGCCAGCAGCTTAAGCGGGGGGAACACAGATACGCAGTATTTT
few	TRBD1	TRBV11-2	TRBJ2-1	CASSPFTGTVTSEQFF	TGTGCCAGCAGCCCGTTCACCGGGACAGTTACAAGTGAGCAGTTCTTC
-	-	TRBV6-2/TRBV6-3	TRBJ1-2	CASRPGRGTYGYTF	TGTGCCAGCAGACCGGGACGTGGGACCTATGGCTACACCTTC
few	-	TRBV5-1	TRBJ1-1	CASTRERNTEAFF	TGCGCCAGCACCAGGGAGAGGAACACTGAAGCTTTCTTT
few	-	TRBV12-3/TRBV12-4	TRBJ1-5	CASSQDGSFNQPQHF	TGTGCCAGCAGCCAGGACGGAAGTTTCAATCAGCCCCAGCATTTT
-	TRBD2	TRBV7-2	TRBJ2-3	CASSISGGGLTDTQYF	TGTGCCAGCAGCATTAGCGGGGGAGGACTCACAGATACGCAGTATTTT